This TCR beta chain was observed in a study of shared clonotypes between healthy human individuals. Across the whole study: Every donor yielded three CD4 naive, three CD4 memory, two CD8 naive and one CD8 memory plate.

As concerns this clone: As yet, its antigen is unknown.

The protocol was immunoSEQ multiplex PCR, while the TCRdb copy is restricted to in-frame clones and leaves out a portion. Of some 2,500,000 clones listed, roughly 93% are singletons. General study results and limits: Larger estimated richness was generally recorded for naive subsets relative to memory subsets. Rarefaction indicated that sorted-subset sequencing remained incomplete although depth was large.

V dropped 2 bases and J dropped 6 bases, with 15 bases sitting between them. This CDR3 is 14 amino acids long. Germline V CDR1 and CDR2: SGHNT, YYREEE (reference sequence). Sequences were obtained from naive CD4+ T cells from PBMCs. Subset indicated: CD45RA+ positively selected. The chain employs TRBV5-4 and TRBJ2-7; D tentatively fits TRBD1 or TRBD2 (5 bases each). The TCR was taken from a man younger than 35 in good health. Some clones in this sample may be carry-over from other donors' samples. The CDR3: CASSLTGPHFEQYF. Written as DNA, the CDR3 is TGTGCCAGCAGCTTAACGGGACCCCACTTCGAGCAGTACTTC.